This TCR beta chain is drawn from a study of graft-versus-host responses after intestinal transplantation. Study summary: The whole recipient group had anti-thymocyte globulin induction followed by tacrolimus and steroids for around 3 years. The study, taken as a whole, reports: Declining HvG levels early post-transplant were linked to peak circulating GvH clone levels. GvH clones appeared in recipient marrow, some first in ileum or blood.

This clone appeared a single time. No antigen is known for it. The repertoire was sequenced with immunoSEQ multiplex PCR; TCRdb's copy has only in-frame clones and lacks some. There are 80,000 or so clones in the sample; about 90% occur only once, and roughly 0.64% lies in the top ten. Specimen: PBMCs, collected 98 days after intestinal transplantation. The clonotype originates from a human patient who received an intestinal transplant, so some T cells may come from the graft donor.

In DNA, the CDR3 is TGTGCCAGTAGGCCCCTAGCGACCCGCACAGATACGCAGTATTTT. It encodes CASRPLATRTDTQYF. The V gene is TRBV19, the J gene TRBJ2-3, with D possibly TRBD2 on 6 matching bases. The CDR3 is 15 residues long. V was clipped by 6 bases and J by 1 base, with 14 bases between them. Germline CDR1 LNHDA, CDR2 SQIVND (reference sequence).